These T cell receptor beta chains were read from a single sample in a study of Siglec-9 on CD8 T cells in melanoma. Measured with immunoSEQ multiplex PCR; TCRdb has only the in-frame clones, and not every one. The sample has about 30,000 clones, less than 85% seen once. Sequencing input: Siglec-9- CD8+ T cells sorted from blood. These receptors came from a human donor in good health. The CDR3 runs from the conserved cysteine through the conserved F or W. Fields, in order: J gene, V gene, D gene, clone size, CDR3 DNA, CDR3 protein. The D gene is left open where the match is weak. Not every row has a clone size; where given, it reads once, few, many or a size class.

J: TRBJ1-2
V: TRBV7-8
D: -
size: -
DNA: TGTGCCAGCAGCTCCGTGGGCCATTACTATGGCTACACCTTC
CDR3: CASSSVGHYYGYTF

J: TRBJ2-7
V: TRBV27
D: -
size: -
DNA: TGTGCCAGCAGACCGGGACTGAGCCCCTACGAGCAGTACTTC
CDR3: CASRPGLSPYEQYF

J: TRBJ1-5
V: TRBV15
D: -
size: -
DNA: TGTGCCACCAGCAGAGGACAGCTTAATCAGCCCCAGCATTTT
CDR3: CATSRGQLNQPQHF

J: TRBJ1-2
V: TRBV5-6
D: TRBD1
size: -
DNA: TGTGCCAGCAGCTTAGTACAGGGGACCTATGGCTACACCTTC
CDR3: CASSLVQGTYGYTF

J: TRBJ1-2
V: TRBV30
D: TRBD1
size: -
DNA: TGTGCCTGGACCGGGACAGGGGCTACCTATGGCTACACCTTC
CDR3: CAWTGTGATYGYTF

J: TRBJ1-2
V: TRBV4-1
D: -
size: -
DNA: TGCGCCAGCAGCCTCGCAGTAGGTAACTATGGCTACACCTTC
CDR3: CASSLAVGNYGYTF

J: TRBJ2-7
V: TRBV7-9
D: -
size: -
DNA: TGTGCCAGCAGCTTAGCGCTACAGTCCTACGAGCAGTACTTC
CDR3: CASSLALQSYEQYF

J: TRBJ1-2
V: TRBV7-3
D: -
size: once
DNA: TGTGCCAGCAGCGCCACGGTCCCCAGGGCTGTCAACTATGGCTACACCTTC
CDR3: CASSATVPRAVNYGYTF

J: TRBJ2-7
V: TRBV5-1
D: TRBD2
size: -
DNA: TGCGCCAGCAGCTTTGGCGGGGGGTCCGCCGAGCAGTACTTC
CDR3: CASSFGGGSAEQYF

J: TRBJ1-5
V: TRBV19
D: -
size: -
DNA: TGTGCCAGTAGTATAGCTTCGGGTAGCAATCAGCCCCAGCATTTT
CDR3: CASSIASGSNQPQHF

J: TRBJ1-2
V: TRBV19
D: -
size: -
DNA: TGTGCCAGTAGCACTACAGGGTCTAACGGCTACACCTTC
CDR3: CASSTTGSNGYTF

J: TRBJ1-3
V: TRBV4-1
D: -
size: -
DNA: TGCGCCAGCGGGTCAGTGCCGAGCTCTGGAAACACCATATATTTT
CDR3: CASGSVPSSGNTIYF

J: TRBJ2-1
V: TRBV19
D: -
size: -
DNA: -
CDR3: CASSILLFNEQFF

J: TRBJ1-1
V: TRBV16
D: -
size: few
DNA: TGTGCCAGCAGCCAATACGGGAACACTGAAGCTTTCTTT
CDR3: CASSQYGNTEAFF

J: TRBJ2-3
V: TRBV7-9
D: -
size: -
DNA: TGTGCCAGCAGCTTAGGATTCGGTAGCACAGATACGCAGTATTTT
CDR3: CASSLGFGSTDTQYF

J: TRBJ2-7
V: TRBV27
D: -
size: -
DNA: TGTGCCAGCAGTTTATCGCCAGAGAGCTCCTACGAGCAGTACTTC
CDR3: CASSLSPESSYEQYF

J: TRBJ1-4
V: TRBV9
D: -
size: few
DNA: TGTGCCAGCAGCCCCAATAATGAAAAACTGTTTTTT
CDR3: CASSPNNEKLFF

J: TRBJ1-3
V: TRBV14
D: -
size: few
DNA: TGTGCCAGCAGACACACCACAGGGAGTTCTGGAAACACCATATATTTT
CDR3: CASRHTTGSSGNTIYF

J: TRBJ2-7
V: TRBV7-6
D: TRBD1
size: -
DNA: TGTGCCAGCAGCTTAGCCGAGACAGGGGAGCAGTACTTC
CDR3: CASSLAETGEQYF

J: TRBJ2-1
V: TRBV10-3
D: TRBD2
size: -
DNA: TGTGCCATCAGTGACCCTGGGACTAGCGGGACTCCCTACAATGAGCAGTTCTTC
CDR3: CAISDPGTSGTPYNEQFF

J: TRBJ1-2
V: TRBV7-9
D: -
size: -
DNA: TGTGCCAGCAGCCTAAGGACCCAGAGCGACTACACCTTC
CDR3: CASSLRTQSDYTF

J: TRBJ1-2
V: TRBV27
D: -
size: -
DNA: TGTGCCAGCATCGGGCGGAGGGGGTCAGAAGACTATGGCTACACCTTC
CDR3: CASIGRRGSEDYGYTF

J: TRBJ2-2
V: TRBV19
D: -
size: -
DNA: TGTGCCAGTCATGGGGAGACCGGGGAGCTGTTTTTT
CDR3: CASHGETGELFF

J: TRBJ2-1
V: TRBV7-9
D: TRBD2
size: few
DNA: TGTGCCAGCAGCTTGATGCCTAGCGGGGATTTGATCTTC
CDR3: CASSLMPSGDLIF

J: TRBJ2-3
V: TRBV10-2
D: -
size: -
DNA: TGCGCGATACAGTTGAGTGAGAGAGCGGCAGATACGCAGTATTTT
CDR3: CAIQLSERAADTQYF

J: TRBJ2-5
V: TRBV27
D: TRBD2
size: -
DNA: TGTGCCAGCAGTTTTAGGGGGGAGCGGGGGGTGGCGGAGACCCAGTACTTC
CDR3: CASSFRGERGVAETQYF